Listed here are 17 T cell receptor beta chains from one sample, sequenced in a study of response to subunit inactivated influenza vaccine. TCRdb reanalysed the RT-PCR reads using MiXCR and keeps one entry per CDR3 protein. The sample holds 650,000 to 850,000 distinct CDR3 sequences, more than 11% seen once. The sample here was PBMCs from blood, taken around 15 days before vaccination. These receptor sequences come from a man aged 45-60 years who received an inactivated influenza vaccine.

A few counts support this clonotype. V usage is TRBV4-3 and J usage is TRBJ2-4; 16 positions match TRBD2. The CDR3 sequence is 20 residues long. The germline gives CDR1 LGHNA, CDR2 YSLEER. V lost 0 bases and J lost 5; bases outside the gene matches: 10. DNA for the CDR3: TGCGCCAGCAGCCAAGAAGGGACTAGCGGGGGGGCCGGGTCACAAAACATTCAGTACTTC. This translates into CASSQEGTSGGAGSQNIQYF.

This chain joins TRBV5-2 and TRBJ2-7; no DNA check was done on the table's D call, TRBD1. TRBV5-2 represents a pseudogene. This CDR3 contains 18 residues. In nucleotides, the CDR3 is TGTGCCTCCCGAAGCGACAGGGGCAAAAAAAATTCCTACGCGGACGAGTACTTC. Translated, it gives CASRSDRGKKNSYADEYF.

The genes are TRBV7-9 and TRBJ2-4; no clear D. Germline loops: CDR1 SEHNR, CDR2 FQNEAQ (reference sequence). The V and J ends lost 6 bases and 0 bases respectively, with 9 bases between them. The length of the CDR3 is 14 residues. The CDR3 DNA reads TGTGCCAGCAGTCAAGTACAAGCCAAAAACATTCAGTACTTC. It codes for CASSQVQAKNIQYF.

This clonotype occurred many times. This rearrangement joins TRBV7-9 to TRBJ2-7; D is possibly TRBD2 (6 bases). This CDR3 spans 13 amino acids. V lost 5 bases and J lost 4, with 12 bases in between. Germline assignment: CDR1 SEHNR and CDR2 FQNEAQ (reference sequence). The CDR3 spells CASSMGLGYEQYF. CDR3 nucleotide sequence: TGTGCCAGCAGCATGGGACTGGGGTACGAGCAGTACTTC.

V gene TRBV6-1 combines with J gene TRBJ2-1, with D possibly TRBD2 on 6 matching bases. Germline V gene sequence: CDR1 MNHNS, CDR2 SASEGT. Trimming left V 6 bases short and J 7 bases short, with 22 bases between. The CDR3 spans 16 residues. CDR3 nucleotides: TGTGCCAGCAGGCGCCAGACTAGTTTTTCCGGGAATGAGCAGTTCTTC. Its translation: CASRRQTSFSGNEQFF.

The rearrangement links TRBV24-1 to TRBJ2-1, with 8 positions matching TRBD2. Germline trimming cut 4 bases from V and 4 bases from J; bases unmatched to any gene: 11. The germline V gene encodes CDR1 KGHDR and CDR2 SFDVKD. The CDR3 covers 17 residues. For the CDR3, the DNA is TGTGCCACCAGTGAAACCCCACTAGCGGAACCATACAATGAGCAGTTCTTC. Protein product: CATSETPLAEPYNEQFF.

This clonotype has just a few counts. J is TRBJ2-7 and V is TRBV6-5; TRBD1 matches 7 bases. Germline trimming cut 6 bases from V and 5 bases from J; bases unmatched to any gene: 10. Germline V gene lookup returns CDR1 MNHEY and CDR2 SVGAGI. The CDR3 covers 14 residues. CDR3 bases: TGTGCCAGCAGGCTACTCCGGGACAGCCACGAGCAGTACTTC. Translating it yields CASRLLRDSHEQYF.

This chain uses TRBV2 with TRBJ2-1; 9 bases map to TRBD1. Germline lookup yields CDR1 SNHLY and CDR2 FYNNEI. V lost 10 bases and J lost 5; bases outside the gene matches: 15. This CDR3 comprises 16 residues. The CDR3 reads CATTAGQGRLDNEQFF. The CDR3, as DNA: TGTGCCACCACCGCCGGACAGGGGAGGTTGGACAATGAGCAGTTCTTC.

The chain joins TRBV12-3 or TRBV12-4 to TRBJ2-3; D unclear. This CDR3 has 14 amino acids. V lost 5 bases and J lost 6, with 15 bases in between. Here the CDR3 reads CASSPPDLADTQYF. The CDR3 DNA follows: TGTGCCAGCAGTCCGCCGGACCTCGCCGATACGCAGTATTTT.

About this clonotype: A much larger clone lies a single base off, so this may be a read error. V is TRBV30 and J is TRBJ2-5; D is unresolved. The CDR3 length is 11 residues. The V end was cut by 0 bases, the J end by 5 bases, with 4 bases between. Germline assignment: CDR1 GTSNPN and CDR2 SVGIG (reference sequence). CDR3 coding DNA: TGTGCCTGGAGTGTAAGGGAGACCCAGTACTTC. Its protein is CAWSVRETQYF.

There are a few counts of this clonotype. V is TRBV7-9 and J is TRBJ2-2; tentatively, D is TRBD1 (5 bases). The CDR3 spans 15 residues. Germline V gene data show CDR1 as SEHNR and CDR2 as FQNEAQ (reference sequence). Trimming took 5 bases from V and 1 from J, leaving 11 bases between them. CDR3 DNA sequence: TGTGCCAGCAGCCCCGGACATTTGAACACCGGGGAGCTGTTTTTT. Protein product: CASSPGHLNTGELFF.

This clonotype showed up just a few times. V usage is TRBV3-1 and J usage is TRBJ1-5, with D perhaps matching TRBD1 (5 bases). CDR3 length: 15 residues. The V gene lost 6 bases and the J gene lost 2 bases, with 14 bases spanning the gap. Germline V CDR1 and CDR2: LGHDT, YNNKEL (reference sequence). The DNA for the CDR3 is TGTGCCAGCAGGTCCGGGACGGAGGGCAATCAGCCCCAGCATTTT. It yields the protein CASRSGTEGNQPQHF.

The sample holds a few counts of this clonotype. The chain carries TRBV9 and TRBJ2-7; D remains unclear. The CDR3 runs 14 residues. Germline values: CDR1 SGDLS, CDR2 YYNGEE. The ends were cut back, 0 bases at V and 1 base at J, with 8 bases in the middle. CDR3 coding DNA: TGTGCCAGCAGCGTAGCGATAGGTTCCTACGAGCAGTACTTC. Amino acid sequence: CASSVAIGSYEQYF. Full variable domain (rest looked up from reference TRBV9 and TRBJ2-7): DSGVTQTPKHLITATGQRVTLRCSPRSGDLSVYWYQQSLDQGLQFLIQYYNGEERAKGNILERFSAQQFPDLHSELNLSSLELGDSALYFCASSVAIGSYEQYFGPGTRLTVT.

This clonotype was recorded a few times. The CDR3 region has the DNA TGTGCCAGCAGCTTAGGCGTGGGGAGGCCGCAGTTCTTC. It translates to CASSLGVGRPQFF. The V gene is TRBV7-2, the J gene TRBJ2-1; perhaps TRBD2 as D (6 bases). CDR1 and CDR2 (germline): SGHTA, FQGNSA. The germline V and J ends were trimmed by 1 base and 12 bases, with 13 bases remaining between them. This CDR3 region has 13 residues. The variable domain in full, completed from reference TRBV7-2 and TRBJ2-1, reads GAGVSQSPSNKVTEKGKDVELRCDPISGHTALYWYRQSLGQGLEFLIYFQGNSAPDKSGLPSDRFSAERTGGSVSTLTIQRTQQEDSAVYLCASSLGVGRPQFFGPGTRLTVL.

This clonotype was recorded at least ten times. This chain links TRBV15 with TRBJ1-4; D is unclear. Germline V gene lookup returns CDR1 LNHNV and CDR2 YYDKDF (reference sequence). The CDR3 sequence is 15 residues long. V was cut by 0 bases and J by 3 bases, with 8 bases left in between. Here the CDR3 reads CATSRDFAANEKLFF. The DNA for the CDR3 is TGTGCCACCAGCAGAGATTTCGCGGCTAATGAAAAACTGTTTTTT.

The chain employs TRBV18 and TRBJ2-3, with D hard to call. This CDR3 has 14 amino acids. Germline values: CDR1 KGHSH, CDR2 LQKENI. V gave up 2 bases and J gave up 2 bases, with 8 bases separating them. CDR3 loop: CASSPRIDTDTQYF. CDR3 DNA sequence: TGTGCCAGCTCACCAAGGATTGACACAGATACGCAGTATTTT.

The chain combines TRBV28 with TRBJ2-2; 8 bases are a match to TRBD1. Germline CDR1 MDHEN, CDR2 SYDVKM. This CDR3 region has 17 residues. Trimming at V came to 8 bases and at J to 3 bases, leaving 14 bases not matched to a gene. For the CDR3, the DNA is TGTGCCAGCTTCCGACCAGGGGGCGTTTTGTACACCGGGGAGCTGTTTTTT. As protein: CASFRPGGVLYTGELFF.